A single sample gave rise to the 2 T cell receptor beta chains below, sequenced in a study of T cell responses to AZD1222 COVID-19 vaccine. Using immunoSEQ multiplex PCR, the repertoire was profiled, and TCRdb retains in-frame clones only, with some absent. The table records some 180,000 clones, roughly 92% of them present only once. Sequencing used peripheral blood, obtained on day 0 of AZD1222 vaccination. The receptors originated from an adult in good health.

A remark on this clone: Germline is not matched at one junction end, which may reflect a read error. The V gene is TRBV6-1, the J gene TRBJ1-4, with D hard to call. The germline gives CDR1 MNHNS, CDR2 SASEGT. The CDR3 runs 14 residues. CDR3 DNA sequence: TGTGCCAGCAATGAAGGAGGTACTAATGAAAAACTGTTTTTT. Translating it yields CASNEGGTNEKLFF.

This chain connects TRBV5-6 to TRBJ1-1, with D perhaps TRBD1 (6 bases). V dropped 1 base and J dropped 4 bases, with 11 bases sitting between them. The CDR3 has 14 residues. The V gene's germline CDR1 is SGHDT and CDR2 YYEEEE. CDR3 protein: CASSLIPGATEAFF. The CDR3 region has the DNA TGTGCCAGCAGCTTGATCCCAGGGGCCACTGAAGCTTTCTTT.